A single TCR beta chain is shown here with its context. The sample originates from a study of OX40 agonist ivuxolimab in advanced cancers. Profiled with immunoSEQ multiplex PCR; TCRdb holds only in-frame clones, not every one. The sample holds 75,000 to 90,000 clones, 87% seen once. This sequence originates from an adult with an advanced solid tumor such as melanoma, head and neck, liver or kidney cancer. Sequences were derived from CD4+ or CD8+ T cells sorted from blood, sampled in a trial of the OX40 agonist ivuxolimab.

CDR3 in DNA: TGTGCCAGCAGCCCCCAGGGCGGAGCGTCAGATACGCAGTATTTT. Translating gives CASSPQGGASDTQYF. The chain combines TRBV9 with TRBJ2-3, with D maybe TRBD1 (5 bases). CDR3 length equals 15 residues. V was shortened by 4 bases and J by 4 bases, with 16 bases between the two germline ends. The germline V gene has CDR1 SGDLS and CDR2 YYNGEE.